These 2 T cell receptor beta chains originate from one sample sequenced in a study of CD8 T cells in ankylosing spondylitis. The study, taken as a whole, reports: Blood of patients with ankylosing spondylitis appeared to be characterized by a TCR beta motif of fewer than 10 highly homologous variants.

Using its own MiXCR run on the 5' RACE reads, TCRdb lists one record per CDR3 protein. The repertoire consists of approximately 500,000 distinct CDR3 sequences, with more than 9.5% occurring once and the leading ten covering around 7%. The antigens for these receptors are not known. The sequenced sample consisted of blood, either unsorted or a sorted T cell fraction (not recorded which). The receptors come from a male donor with ankylosing spondylitis.

This clonotype was seen more than once but under ten times. J is TRBJ1-5 and V is TRBV4-1, with 7 bases lining up with TRBD1. The germline CDR1 and CDR2 sequences are MGHRA and YSYEKL. CDR3 length equals 14 residues. Trimming took 0 bases from V and 5 from J; bases not matched to a gene: 1. The CDR3 sequence is CASSQEQGDQPQHF. The CDR3 bases are TGCGCCAGCAGCCAAGAGCAGGGGGATCAGCCCCAGCATTTT.

V usage is TRBV4-2 and J usage is TRBJ1-3; the D gene is possibly TRBD1 (6 bases). This CDR3 has 16 residues. With 3 bases removed from V and 0 bases from J, the gap between germline ends came to 12 bases. Germline V gene data show CDR1 as LGHNA and CDR2 as YNFKEQ. The CDR3 bases are TGTGCCAGCAGCCAGTATACAGGGAGCTCTGGAAACACCATATATTTT. Translating gives CASSQYTGSSGNTIYF.